This TCR beta chain was recovered during a study of blood T cell repertoires in COVID-19. Libraries were prepared by immunoSEQ multiplex PCR; TCRdb keeps only in-frame clonotypes and omits some of them. Of under 300,000 clones listed, approximately 91% are singletons. V dropped 0 bases and J dropped 0 bases, with 11 bases sitting between them. From germline, CDR1 is MNHEY and CDR2 SVGAGI. CDR3 size: 16 residues. This chain uses TRBV6-5 with TRBJ1-1; possibly TRBD1 for D (5 bases). The sequence derives from a young woman with acute or convalescent COVID-19. Sequencing was carried out using peripheral blood. The DNA of the CDR3 is TGTGCCAGCAGTTACTCGGGGCAGGAGATGAACACTGAAGCTTTCTTT. Residues: CASSYSGQEMNTEAFF.